Sequencing of this T cell receptor beta chain was carried out in a study of blood T cell dynamics during melanoma immunotherapy. Whole-study context: Standard first-line treatment here was pembrolizumab or nivolumab plus ipilimumab in metastatic melanoma.

Overall study findings and caveats: A W3 rise in cfDNA rearrangement score marked disease control, not progression.

Sequenced by immunoSEQ multiplex PCR; TCRdb stores in-frame clones only, minus some. Among about 6,300 clones, over 90% were seen once, and the ten largest hold 9.5% to 15%. Points on this clone: The antigen remains unidentified.

Time point: pre-treatment baseline. At 12 weeks after first infusion, RECIST 1.1 defined response for most patients. Prior systemic cancer therapy, immunosuppressant use and other active malignancies excluded patients. The specimen comprised cell-free DNA from blood, sampled from a patient treated with checkpoint blockade. The receptor was isolated from a human donor with melanoma.

The DNA for the CDR3 is TGCGCCAGCAGTGGAGGACAGGGGGACGAGCAGTACTTC. It translates to CASSGGQGDEQYF. The chain recombines TRBV10-1 with TRBJ2-7; TRBD1 matches 10 bases. The CDR3 runs 13 residues. The germline V gene has CDR1 WNHNN and CDR2 SYGVQD (reference sequence). Trimming cost V 4 bases and J 5 bases; bases outside gene matches: 2.